This is a list of T cell receptor beta chains from one sample in a study of blood T cells in healthy people across ages. TCRdb redid the calling of the 5' RACE reads with MiXCR, one entry per CDR3 protein. The table records 1,500,000 or so distinct CDR3 sequences, under 55% of them present only once. The specimen was blood. These receptor sequences come from a woman between 18 and 29 years old in good health. The CDR3 runs from the conserved cysteine through the conserved F or W. The D gene is left open where the match is weak. Not every row has a clone size; where given, it reads once, few, many or a size class.

V	D	size	length	J	DNA	CDR3
TRBV28	-	-	14	TRBJ1-3	TGTGCCAGCAATTCCCCGGGAACTGGAAACACCATATATTTT	CASNSPGTGNTIYF
TRBV11-1	-	-	14	TRBJ2-7	TGTGCCAGCAGCCCGCGGGACGCCAACTACGAGCAGTACTTC	CASSPRDANYEQYF
TRBV6-2/TRBV6-3	-	-	14	TRBJ1-2	TGTGCCAGCAGTTACTCGAGGACAGACTATGGCTACACCTTC	CASSYSRTDYGYTF
TRBV12-3/TRBV12-4	-	-	15	TRBJ2-7	TGTGCCAGCAGGAAAAACAGAGCCTCCTACAATGAGCAGTACTTC	CASRKNRASYNEQYF
TRBV7-2	TRBD2	-	14	TRBJ2-7	TGTGCCAGCAGCCAGACTAGCGGCCTCTACGAGCAGTACTTC	CASSQTSGLYEQYF
TRBV9	-	-	11	TRBJ1-2	TGTGCCAGCAGCGCCGAGGATGGCTACACCTTC	CASSAEDGYTF
TRBV7-9	-	-	12	TRBJ1-1	TGTGCCAGCAGCCCCCGGGGGTTCGAGGCTTTCTTT	CASSPRGFEAFF
TRBV10-3	TRBD1	-	13	TRBJ1-1	TGTGCCATCAGGAAAACAGGGGCAAATGAAGCTTTCTTT	CAIRKTGANEAFF
TRBV7-2	TRBD1	few	18	TRBJ2-1	TGTGCCAGCAGCTCCGACTATTGGACAGGGGTTATGAACAATGAGCAGTTCTTC	CASSSDYWTGVMNNEQFF
TRBV24-1	-	-	16	TRBJ2-1	TGTGCCACCAGTGACCCGACTATCAGCTCCTACAATGAGCAGTTCTTC	CATSDPTISSYNEQFF
TRBV3-1	-	few	14	TRBJ2-7	TGTGCCAGCACGGATAACAGGGACCCCTACGAGCAGTACTTC	CASTDNRDPYEQYF
TRBV12-3/TRBV12-4	-	-	17	TRBJ2-5	TGTGCCAGCAGTTCCTTGACCGCAGGGGTAAGGGGAGAGACCCAGTACTTC	CASSSLTAGVRGETQYF
TRBV7-2	-	-	12	TRBJ1-2	TGTGCCAGCAGCTTAATTTCCCTTGGCTACACCTTC	CASSLISLGYTF
TRBV7-6	-	-	16	TRBJ1-2	TGTGCCAGCAGCTTCCGTGGGACGGCGACAAACTATGGCTACACCTTC	CASSFRGTATNYGYTF
TRBV5-6	TRBD2	-	15	TRBJ2-3	TGTGCCAGCAGCATTAGCGGGGTCGGCACAGATACGCAGTATTTT	CASSISGVGTDTQYF
TRBV11-2	TRBD1	-	15	TRBJ1-1	TGTGCCAGCAGCCAGGACAGGGGGAAATGGACTGAAGCTTTCTTT	CASSQDRGKWTEAFF
TRBV11-3	TRBD1	-	16	TRBJ2-2	TGTGCCAGCAGCTTCCGACAGGGGGGGAGCACCGGGGAGCTGTTTTTT	CASSFRQGGSTGELFF
TRBV9	TRBD2	-	18	TRBJ2-1	TGTGCCAGCAGCGTACGTAGCGGGAGGGAGGTATCCTACAATGAGCAGTTCTTC	CASSVRSGREVSYNEQFF
TRBV3-1	TRBD2	-	17	TRBJ2-2	TGTGCCAGCAGCCAAGTGACTAGCGGAACGAACACCGGGGAGCTGTTTTTT	CASSQVTSGTNTGELFF
TRBV12-3/TRBV12-4	-	-	13	TRBJ1-2	TGTGCCAGCAGTTTGGTAATTAACTATGGCTACACCTTC	CASSLVINYGYTF
TRBV7-3	TRBD2	-	15	TRBJ2-1	TGTGTCAGCAGCTTAATGACTAGCGGACTCAATGAGCAGTTCTTC	CVSSLMTSGLNEQFF
TRBV21-1	-	few	17	TRBJ1-6	TGTGCCAGCAGCAAAGAGTACGTAGCAGCCTATAATTCACCCCCCCACTTT	CASSKEYVAAYNSPPHF
TRBV28	TRBD1	-	16	TRBJ1-1	TGTGCCAGCAGTTTGTCTTACAGGGGACCCGCGGCTGAAGCTTTCTTT	CASSLSYRGPAAEAFF
TRBV6-5	-	-	14	TRBJ1-3	TGTGCCAGCAGAACCGGGCCCCTGGGAAACACCATATATTTT	CASRTGPLGNTIYF
TRBV9	TRBD1	few	13	TRBJ1-2	TGTGCCAGCAGCGTGGGACAGGCAAATGGCTACACCTTC	CASSVGQANGYTF
TRBV5-4	-	-	15	TRBJ2-5	TGTGCCAGCAGCTCGCCAGGGCCACGTTCAGAGACCCAGTACTTC	CASSSPGPRSETQYF
TRBV5-1	-	-	14	TRBJ2-7	TGCGCCAGCAGCTTGGAGGAGTCCTACAATGAGCAGTACTTC	CASSLEESYNEQYF
TRBV7-8	TRBD1	-	16	TRBJ2-7	TGTGCCAGCAGCTTATATACCGGGACAGGGCCCTACGGGCAGTACTTC	CASSLYTGTGPYGQYF
TRBV21-1	-	-	16	TRBJ1-5	TGTGCCAGCAGCAAAGGGCAGGGCAGGCTCAATCAGCCCCAGCATTTT	CASSKGQGRLNQPQHF
TRBV10-3	-	-	12	TRBJ1-2	TGTGCCATCAGCCCACAGAATGATGGCTACACCTTC	CAISPQNDGYTF
TRBV6-2/TRBV6-3	TRBD2	-	18	TRBJ2-1	TGTGCCAGCAGTTACAATAGCGTGAGCGGGAGTTCCTACAATGAGCAGTTCTTC	CASSYNSVSGSSYNEQFF
TRBV14	TRBD1	-	19	TRBJ1-2	TGTGCCAGCAGCCAAGCTCCATGGGACAGGGGCCGAATTAACTATGGCTACACCTTC	CASSQAPWDRGRINYGYTF
TRBV7-9	TRBD2	few	17	TRBJ2-5	TGTGCCAGCAGCAAACGGACTAGCGGGGCCCTCCAAGAGACCCAGTACTTC	CASSKRTSGALQETQYF